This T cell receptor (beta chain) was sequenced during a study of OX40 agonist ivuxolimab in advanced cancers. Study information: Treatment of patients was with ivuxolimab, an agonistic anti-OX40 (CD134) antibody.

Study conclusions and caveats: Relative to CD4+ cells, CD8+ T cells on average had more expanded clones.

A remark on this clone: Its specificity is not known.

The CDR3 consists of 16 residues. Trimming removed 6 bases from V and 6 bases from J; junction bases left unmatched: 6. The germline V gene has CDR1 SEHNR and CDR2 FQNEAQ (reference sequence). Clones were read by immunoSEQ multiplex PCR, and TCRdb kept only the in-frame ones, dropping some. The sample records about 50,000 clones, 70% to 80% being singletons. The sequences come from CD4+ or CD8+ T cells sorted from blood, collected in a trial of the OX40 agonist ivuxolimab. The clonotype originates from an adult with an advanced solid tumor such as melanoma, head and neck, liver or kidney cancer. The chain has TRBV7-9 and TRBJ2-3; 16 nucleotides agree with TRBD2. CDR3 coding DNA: TGTGCCAGCAGGGATGGGACTAGCGGGGGGGCTGATACGCAGTATTTT. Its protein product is CASRDGTSGGADTQYF.